A single sample gave rise to the 10 T cell receptor beta chains below, sequenced in a study of blood T cell repertoires in COVID-19. The table came from immunoSEQ multiplex PCR; TCRdb's copy has only in-frame clones and leaves some out. The profile shows 200,000 to 300,000 clones, 80% to 90% of them singletons. Material for sequencing was PBMCs or T cells enriched from blood (not recorded which). Receptors were obtained from a man aged 45-65 years who had been exposed to COVID-19.

This clone was recorded only once. V and J are TRBV5-1 and TRBJ2-4, with TRBD1 as a possible D gene (6 bases). The V gene lost 4 bases and the J gene lost 7 bases, with 18 bases spanning the gap. CDR1 and CDR2 (germline): SGHRS, YFSETQ. CDR3 length: 15 residues. CDR3 region: CASSQGIVGGNIQYF. CDR3 sequence (DNA): TGCGCCAGCAGCCAGGGGATAGTCGGCGGGAACATTCAGTACTTC.

The genes are TRBV18 and TRBJ1-3, with D maybe TRBD1 (5 bases). CDR1 and CDR2 from the germline V gene are KGHSH and LQKENI. This CDR3 has 16 residues. The ends were cut back, 2 bases at V and 0 bases at J, with 11 bases in the middle. DNA for the CDR3: TGTGCCAGCTCACCAGGACAAGGTCCCTCTGGAAACACCATATATTTT. Its protein product is CASSPGQGPSGNTIYF.

This chain joins TRBV6-5 and TRBJ1-5; D is possibly TRBD1 (5 bases). This CDR3 comprises 13 residues. The germline gives CDR1 MNHEY, CDR2 SVGAGI. With 4 bases removed from V and 11 bases from J, the gap between germline ends came to 15 bases. CDR3 nucleotide sequence: TGTGCCAGCAGTTCGGGACTATCGGGGACCCAGCATTTT. This translates into CASSSGLSGTQHF.

This sequence joins TRBV24-1 and TRBJ1-2, with D hard to call. This CDR3 comprises 14 residues. Germline-derived CDR1 and CDR2 are KGHDR and SFDVKD. V was cut by 1 base and J by 5 bases, with 10 bases left in between. In nucleotides, the CDR3 is TGTGCCACCAGTGATTTCGCGACAACATATGGCTACACCTTC. As protein: CATSDFATTYGYTF.

The chain links TRBV28 to TRBJ2-1; tentative D call: TRBD1 (5 bases). This CDR3 has 16 residues. V was cut by 1 base and J by 4 bases, with 14 bases left in between. CDR1 and CDR2 from the germline V gene are MDHEN and SYDVKM. CDR3 nucleotides: TGTGCCAGCAGTTTATTTGGTAGGGGCAATTACAATGAGCAGTTCTTC. This encodes CASSLFGRGNYNEQFF.

This sequence joins TRBV6-5 and TRBJ1-1; no clear D gene. Germline V gene sequence: CDR1 MNHEY, CDR2 SVGAGI. This CDR3 is built from 15 residues. V dropped 1 base and J dropped 4 bases, with 13 bases sitting between them. The CDR3 spells CASSYWAEGGTEAFF. The CDR3, as DNA: TGTGCCAGCAGTTACTGGGCGGAGGGAGGCACTGAAGCTTTCTTT.

The V call is TRBV28, the J call TRBJ2-1; no reliable D call. The CDR3 sequence is 17 residues long. CDR1 and CDR2 (germline): MDHEN, SYDVKM. The V and J ends lost 1 base and 4 bases respectively, with 17 bases between them. The CDR3: CASSLLTGDWVYNEQFF. CDR3 nucleotides: TGTGCCAGCAGTTTATTGACTGGAGATTGGGTATACAATGAGCAGTTCTTC.

V usage is TRBV7-3 and J usage is TRBJ2-2, with a possible D match to TRBD2 (5 bases). The V gene's germline CDR1 is SGHTA and CDR2 FQGTGA. CDR3 length: 17 residues. V was cut by 5 bases and J by 2 bases, with 18 bases left in between. CDR3 residues: CASSEDVRGFNTGELFF. CDR3 DNA: TGTGCCAGCAGCGAGGACGTTCGGGGATTTAACACCGGGGAGCTGTTTTTT.

The CDR3 nucleotides are TGTGCCAGCAGCTCCTGGACAGGGGGCACTGAAGCTTTCTTT. This encodes CASSSWTGGTEAFF. The V call is TRBV7-9, the J call TRBJ1-1, with 10 bases aligning to TRBD1. V lost 4 bases, J lost 4 bases, and 3 bases stayed unmatched. CDR1 SEHNR and CDR2 FQNEAQ come from the germline V gene (reference sequence). The CDR3 contains 14 residues.

The chain links TRBV5-4 to TRBJ1-2, with 8 nucleotides matching TRBD1. The germline gives CDR1 SGHNT, CDR2 YYREEE (reference sequence). There are 15 residues in the CDR3. V dropped 3 bases and J dropped 5; count of bases not matched to a gene: 9. The CDR3: CASSSPGQEPYGYTF. CDR3 sequence (DNA): TGTGCCAGCAGCTCCCCGGGACAGGAGCCGTATGGCTACACCTTC.